What follows are 20 T cell receptor beta chains derived from one specimen sequenced in a study of blood T cell repertoires in COVID-19 (dated by TCRdb to 2018 to 2021). Library preparation employed the immunoSEQ multiplex PCR assay. TCRdb stores this immuneACCESS table with in-frame sequences only. Part of the clones is absent; in the studies checked, under half of the shortfall reflects unresolved V genes, and no reason is known for the rest. Within this sample are over 350,000 clones, with more than 75% of them counted one time only. The top ten clonotypes cover over 0.9% of the sample. The material sequenced was PBMCs or T cells enriched from blood (not recorded which). The receptor source for this set is a woman under 40 with acute COVID-19.

This clone occurred once. The rearrangement joins TRBV6-1 to TRBJ1-6; TRBD1 matches 12 bases. Trimming removed 1 base from V and 9 bases from J; junction bases left unmatched: 16. The CDR3 is 20 residues long. CDR1 and CDR2 from the germline V gene are MNHNS and SASEGT. In DNA form, the CDR3 reads TGTGCCAGCAGTGAAGGAACCCGGGACAGGGGGCGTACCTTGACTTCACCCCTCCACTTT. It translates to CASSEGTRDRGRTLTSPLHF.

The rearrangement links TRBV6-2 or TRBV6-3 to TRBJ1-5; 10 nucleotides agree with TRBD1. V dropped 4 bases and J dropped 9; count of bases not matched to a gene: 6. The CDR3 is made up of 14 amino acids. Germline V gives CDR1 MNHEY, CDR2 SVGEGT. CDR3 in DNA: TGTGCCAGCAGTTCGGGACAGGGGTCAGGGCCCCAGCATTTT. This sequence encodes CASSSGQGSGPQHF.

This clone was seen ten or more times. J is TRBJ2-5 and V is TRBV21-1; TRBD2 was called by the table and not checked on the DNA. TRBV21-1 is noted as a pseudogene. This CDR3 has 16 amino acids. CDR3 in DNA: TGTGCCAGCAGCAAAGGCGGGACTAGCGGTGAAGAGACCCAGTACTTC. It translates to CASSKGGTSGEETQYF.

The chain couples TRBV7-9 to TRBJ2-7; 12 bases map to TRBD2. The CDR3 sequence is 16 residues long. Germline CDR1 reads SEHNR; CDR2 reads FQNEAQ (reference sequence). The V and J ends lost 4 bases and 4 bases, in that order; junction bases with no gene match: 8. The CDR3 region is CASSSTTSGGIYEQYF. The CDR3 DNA reads TGTGCCAGCAGCTCGACCACTAGCGGGGGGATTTACGAGCAGTACTTC.

This clone was recorded once. The rearrangement links TRBV24-1 to TRBJ2-7; 12 bases align to TRBD1. Trimming took 3 bases from V and 9 from J; bases not matched to a gene: 11. The CDR3 length is 16 residues. CDR1 KGHDR and CDR2 SFDVKD come from the germline V gene. The CDR3 sequence: CATSDPRLGTGGTQYF. CDR3 nucleotides: TGTGCCACCAGTGATCCCCGTCTCGGGACAGGGGGCACGCAGTACTTC.

For the CDR3, the DNA is TGTGCCAGCAGCTTCTTGGAGGGGGCGCGCGGCTACACCTTC. This encodes CASSFLEGARGYTF. The chain has TRBV5-8 and TRBJ1-2; 7 nucleotides agree with TRBD1. The CDR3 loop spans 14 amino acids. Germline CDR1 SGHTS, CDR2 YDEGEE. V trimming: 2 bases; J trimming: 8 bases; junction bases outside the gene matches: 9.

This chain connects TRBV6-2 or TRBV6-3 to TRBJ1-1, with D possibly being TRBD1 (6 bases). This CDR3 comprises 11 residues. Between the trimmed V and J ends, which lost 6 bases and 5 bases, there was a span of 7 bases. CDR1 is MNHEY, CDR2 SVGEGT, per germline. CDR3 sequence reads: CASSQGTEAFF. The CDR3 DNA sequence: TGTGCCAGCAGCCAGGGGACTGAAGCTTTCTTT.

This clone was recorded only once. The genes are TRBV7-2 and TRBJ2-7; 7 bases are a match to TRBD2. Looked up from germline, CDR1 is SGHTA and CDR2 is FQGNSA. J was trimmed by 0 bases and V by 8 bases; bases with no gene match: 10. The CDR3 loop spans 15 amino acids. The CDR3: CASAKAGPSSYEQYF. In DNA form, the CDR3 reads TGTGCCAGCGCCAAAGCGGGGCCGAGCTCCTACGAGCAGTACTTC.

This clone showed up just a few times. V and J are TRBV7-9 and TRBJ1-5; 10 nucleotides match TRBD1. The CDR3 extends over 14 amino acids. Trimming removed 5 bases from V and 9 bases from J; junction bases left unmatched: 7. CDR1 is SEHNR, CDR2 FQNEAQ, per germline (reference sequence). The CDR3 here is CASSGTGAAGPQHF. CDR3 coding DNA: TGTGCCAGCAGCGGGACAGGGGCCGCCGGGCCCCAGCATTTT.

The chain recombines TRBV7-9 with TRBJ1-2; 8 bases are a match to TRBD1. Germline-derived CDR1 and CDR2 are SEHNR and FQNEAQ (reference sequence). V was clipped by 5 bases and J by 8 bases; unmatched bases: 10. The CDR3 covers 14 residues. In DNA form, the CDR3 reads TGTGCCAGCAGCCCACTAGGACAGGGCGGGGGCTACACCTTC. The encoded protein is CASSPLGQGGGYTF.

The rearrangement links TRBV10-1 to TRBJ2-3; D is perhaps TRBD2 (5 bases). CDR1 and CDR2 from the germline V gene are WNHNN and SYGVQD (reference sequence). This CDR3 has 12 amino acids. The V end was cut by 0 bases, the J end by 11 bases, with 9 bases between. For the CDR3, the DNA is TGCGCCAGCAGTGAGTCAGTAGCGCGGCAGTATTTT. Translating gives CASSESVARQYF.

In DNA, the CDR3 is TGTGCCAGCAGCTTTGAACTTGAAGCTTTCTTT. Its protein is CASSFELEAFF. J is TRBJ1-1 and V is TRBV11-2; D is unresolved. V was pared by 3 bases and J by 7 bases, with 6 bases between. This CDR3 is built from 11 residues. CDR1 and CDR2 (germline): SGHAT, FQNNGV.

The J gene is TRBJ1-4, the V gene TRBV5-1, with D possibly TRBD1 on 6 matching bases. The germline V and J ends were trimmed by 1 base and 8 bases, with 9 bases remaining between them. The CDR3 extends over 13 amino acids. CDR1 is SGHRS and CDR2 is YFSETQ in the germline V gene. The CDR3 sequence is CASSLQGSEKLFF. The CDR3 nucleotides are TGCGCCAGCAGCTTGCAGGGGAGCGAAAAACTGTTTTTT.

This chain uses TRBV12-5 with TRBJ2-5; D is unresolved. The ends were cut back, 0 bases at V and 8 bases at J, with 19 bases in the middle. From germline, CDR1 is LGHNT and CDR2 FRNRAP. The CDR3 contains 16 residues. CDR3 amino acids: CASGLVNDRSYPTQYF. The CDR3 coding sequence is TGTGCTAGTGGTTTGGTAAACGATAGATCCTACCCCACCCAGTACTTC.

This clone was seen a few times. V gene TRBV15 combines with J gene TRBJ2-1; 10 bases align to TRBD1. V was clipped by 5 bases and J by 5 bases; unmatched bases: 6. The CDR3 consists of 15 residues. The germline CDR1 and CDR2 sequences are LNHNV and YYDKDF (reference sequence). This chain's CDR3 is CATSGQGGRDNEQFF. The CDR3 DNA reads as TGTGCCACCAGCGGACAGGGGGGTCGGGACAATGAGCAGTTCTTC.

The chain is built from TRBV11-2 and TRBJ2-7, with a weak D call TRBD1 (6 bases). The CDR3 is made up of 15 amino acids. Germline CDR1 reads SGHAT; CDR2 reads FQNNGV. V was shortened by 5 bases and J by 3 bases, with 17 bases between the two germline ends. The CDR3 here is CASSLYTGFLYEQYF. CDR3 sequence (DNA): TGTGCCAGCAGCCTATATACAGGGTTTCTCTACGAGCAGTACTTC.

V and J are TRBV6-5 and TRBJ2-7, with 8 bases identical to TRBD1. CDR1 and CDR2 (germline): MNHEY, SVGAGI. After removal of 9 bases from V and 0 bases from J, the junction contained 10 bases not matched to a gene. This CDR3 has 15 residues. The CDR3 region has the DNA TGTGCCAGTAAACTAGGAACAGGGGGCTCCTACGAGCAGTACTTC. Encoded protein: CASKLGTGGSYEQYF.

Remarks on this clone: The sample contains more than one DNA sequence encoding this CDR3. J is TRBJ2-2 and V is TRBV19; maybe TRBD2 (5 bases). This CDR3 has 15 amino acids. The V and J ends lost 1 base and 0 bases respectively, with 6 bases between them. Germline CDR1 LNHDA, CDR2 SQIVND (reference sequence). Written as DNA, the CDR3 is TGTGCCAGTAGTATAGGGCGGGCGAACACCGGGGAGCTGTTTTTT. Amino acids: CASSIGRANTGELFF.

Only one count was recorded for this clone. This chain links TRBV4-2 with TRBJ2-1; 11 bases are shared with TRBD2. The CDR3 has 16 residues. The germline gives CDR1 LGHNA, CDR2 YNFKEQ. V trimming: 4 bases; J trimming: 7 bases; junction bases outside the gene matches: 9. CDR3 DNA: TGTGCCAGCAGCCGAGACCTAGCGGGGGGAAGGAATGAGCAGTTCTTC. This gives the protein CASSRDLAGGRNEQFF.

V usage is TRBV5-1 and J usage is TRBJ1-1; TRBD1 aligns across 8 bases. The V gene end was trimmed by 4 bases and the J gene end by 3 bases; junction bases not matched to a gene: 8. The CDR3 is made up of 15 amino acids. Germline V gives CDR1 SGHRS, CDR2 YFSETQ. The CDR3 DNA follows: TGCGCCAGCAGCCCCTCCGGACAGGGTTACACTGAAGCTTTCTTT. It specifies CASSPSGQGYTEAFF.